A single sample gave rise to the 5 T cell receptor beta chains below, sequenced in a study of blood T cell repertoires in COVID-19. The protocol was immunoSEQ multiplex PCR, while the TCRdb copy is restricted to in-frame clones and leaves out a portion. The profile shows roughly 68,000 clones, 65% to 85% of them singletons. Sequences were obtained from peripheral blood. Source of these receptors: a man aged 60 to 75 with COVID-19, enrolled during active disease.

In DNA form, the CDR3 reads TGTGCCAGCAGCATCAGGGATGGCTCACCCCTCCACTTT. This gives the protein CASSIRDGSPLHF. This chain links TRBV21-1 with TRBJ1-6; TRBD1 is the table's D call, not checked against the DNA. TRBV21-1 counts as a pseudogene. This CDR3 is 13 amino acids long.

This clone occurred a few times. V gene TRBV7-2 combines with J gene TRBJ2-5, with TRBD2 matching over 11 bases. V shed 2 bases and J 5 bases; nucleotides not matched to a gene: 4. Germline values: CDR1 SGHTA, CDR2 FQGNSA. The CDR3 spans 15 residues. CDR3 sequence reads: CASSLLAGGRETQYF. The DNA of the CDR3 is TGTGCCAGCAGCTTACTAGCGGGAGGTCGGGAGACCCAGTACTTC.

V and J are TRBV5-1 and TRBJ2-5; TRBD2 is a possible D gene (5 bases). The CDR3 consists of 16 residues. V lost 4 bases and J lost 0, with 16 bases in between. CDR1 is SGHRS, CDR2 YFSETQ, per germline. The CDR3 nucleotides read TGCGCCAGCAGCCGGGTGGGCGGGCTGAACCAAGAGACCCAGTACTTC. It translates to CASSRVGGLNQETQYF.

This clone came up a few times. The chain has TRBV19 and TRBJ2-5, with TRBD2 matching over 8 bases. The J segment lost 4 bases and the V segment lost 4 bases, leaving 5 bases of the junction unmatched. The CDR3 is 14 residues long. Germline V gives CDR1 LNHDA, CDR2 SQIVND (reference sequence). CDR3 loop: CASSRTSSGETQYF. DNA of the CDR3: TGTGCCAGTAGTAGGACTAGCTCAGGAGAGACCCAGTACTTC.

The chain is built from TRBV3-1 (or the pseudogene TRBV3-2) and TRBJ1-1; tentative D call: TRBD1 (6 bases). V dropped 3 bases and J dropped 3 bases, with 17 bases sitting between them. Germline-derived CDR1 and CDR2 are LGHDT and YNNKEL (reference sequence). There are 16 residues in the CDR3. The CDR3 nucleotides are TGTGCCAGCAGCCAGGGGGGGGCCCGCGGGTACACTGAAGCTTTCTTT. Translation gives CASSQGGARGYTEAFF.